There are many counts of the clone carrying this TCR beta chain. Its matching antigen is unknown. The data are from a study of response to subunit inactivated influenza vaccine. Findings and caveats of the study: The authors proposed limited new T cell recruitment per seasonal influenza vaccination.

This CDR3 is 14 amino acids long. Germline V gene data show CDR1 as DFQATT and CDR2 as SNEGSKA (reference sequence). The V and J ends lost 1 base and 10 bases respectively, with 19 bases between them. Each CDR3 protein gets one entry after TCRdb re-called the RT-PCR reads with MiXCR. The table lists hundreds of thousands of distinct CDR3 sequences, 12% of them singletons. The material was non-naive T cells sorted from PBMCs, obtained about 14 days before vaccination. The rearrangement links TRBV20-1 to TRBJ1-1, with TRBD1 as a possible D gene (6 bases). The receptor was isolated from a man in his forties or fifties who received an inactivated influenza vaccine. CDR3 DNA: TGCAGTGCTAGAGTTGGAGGGGACACAGTGAGAGCTTTCTTT. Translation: CSARVGGDTVRAFF.